Shown below are 27 T cell receptor beta chains from a single sample sequenced in a study of blood T cell repertoires in COVID-19. TCRdb keeps only in-frame clones here, not all; method: immunoSEQ multiplex PCR. This repertoire shows about 180,000 clones, 80% to 90% found once; its top ten account for 11%. Material for sequencing was peripheral blood. The receptors come from a human donor with active or convalescent COVID-19. The donor label of this sample is uncertain.

The V and J genes are TRBV5-1 and TRBJ2-6; unclear D gene. Trimming took 4 bases from V and 4 from J, leaving 12 bases between them. This CDR3 region has 15 residues. The germline gives CDR1 SGHRS, CDR2 YFSETQ. CDR3 region: CASSLMWAGANVLTF. CDR3 DNA sequence: TGCGCCAGCAGCCTGATGTGGGCCGGGGCCAACGTCCTGACTTTC.

DNA for the CDR3: TGTGCCAGCAGTGAAGAAACTAGCGGAGAATTCACAGATACGCAGTATTTT. Protein sequence: CASSEETSGEFTDTQYF. V gene TRBV6-1 combines with J gene TRBJ2-3, with 8 nucleotides matching TRBD2. V lost 1 base, J lost 2 bases, and 8 bases stayed unmatched. The CDR3 has 17 residues. Germline V gene sequence: CDR1 MNHNS, CDR2 SASEGT.

The chain links TRBV5-1 to TRBJ1-2, with 12 bases aligning to TRBD1. V was clipped by 3 bases and J by 7 bases; unmatched bases: 4. The CDR3 sequence is 14 residues long. Looked up from germline, CDR1 is SGHRS and CDR2 is YFSETQ. CDR3 bases: TGCGCCAGCAGCTCCGGGACAGGGGGCTCTGGCTACACCTTC. This gives the protein CASSSGTGGSGYTF.

The chain combines TRBV29-1 with TRBJ2-1, with a tentative D call TRBD2 (5 bases). V was shortened by 4 bases and J by 2 bases, with 12 bases between the two germline ends. Per germline, CDR1 SQVTM and CDR2 ANQGSEA. The CDR3 length is 14 residues. This CDR3 reads CSVVPSRPYNEQFF. Here the CDR3 DNA reads TGCAGCGTTGTTCCTAGCAGGCCCTACAATGAGCAGTTCTTC.

The V gene is TRBV30, the J gene TRBJ2-5; maybe TRBD2 (5 bases). V lost 2 bases to trimming and J lost 1 base, with 11 bases between them. The CDR3 is 14 amino acids. CDR1 and CDR2 (germline): GTSNPN, SVGIG (reference sequence). CDR3 loop: CAWSSGVLQETQYF. CDR3 sequence (DNA): TGTGCCTGGAGTAGCGGAGTACTCCAAGAGACCCAGTACTTC.

The V call is TRBV7-8, the J call TRBJ2-1, with 8 positions matching TRBD1. J lost 1 base, V lost 5 bases, and 16 bases had no gene match. The CDR3 runs 19 residues. In germline, CDR1 is SGHVS, CDR2 FQNEAQ. In nucleotides, the CDR3 is TGTGCCAGCAGCCCTCCCCTAAGGACAGGGCGCGGGTCCTACAATGAGCAGTTCTTC. Protein product: CASSPPLRTGRGSYNEQFF.

The chain couples TRBV20-1 to TRBJ2-1; 7 bases are shared with TRBD2. CDR3 size: 13 residues. CDR1 and CDR2 from the germline V gene are DFQATT and SNEGSKA (reference sequence). V gave up 3 bases and J gave up 9 bases; unmatched junction bases: 8. CDR3: CSASLVAGAEQFF. In DNA form, the CDR3 reads TGCAGTGCTAGTTTGGTTGCGGGAGCTGAGCAGTTCTTC.

This clone turned up a few times. The V call is TRBV4-2, the J call TRBJ2-7, with 11 bases that match TRBD2. Per germline, CDR1 LGHNA and CDR2 YNFKEQ. Trimming removed 0 bases from V and 5 bases from J; junction bases left unmatched: 6. This CDR3 has 16 residues. The CDR3 region is CASSQETSGSAHEQYF. The DNA for the CDR3 is TGTGCCAGCAGCCAAGAAACTAGCGGGAGTGCCCACGAGCAGTACTTC.

The chain couples TRBV2 to TRBJ2-3; D uncertain. Germline assignment: CDR1 SNHLY and CDR2 FYNNEI. Trimming cost V 4 bases and J 4 bases, with 9 bases left between them. This CDR3 region has 13 residues. CDR3 coding DNA: TGTGCCAGCAGTGCCCTATACTCAGATACGCAGTATTTT. It encodes CASSALYSDTQYF.

J is TRBJ2-7 and V is TRBV2; 7 bases align to TRBD2. The trim removed 6 bases at V and 2 bases at J, leaving 1 base unmatched. Germline V gene data show CDR1 as SNHLY and CDR2 as FYNNEI. The CDR3 contains 12 residues. CDR3 coding DNA: TGTGCCAGCAGCGGACTAGCCTACGAGCAGTACTTC. Protein: CASSGLAYEQYF.

The gene calls are TRBV7-2 and TRBJ2-3, with a tentative D call TRBD2 (6 bases). CDR3 size: 18 residues. V gave up 1 base and J gave up 4 bases, with 21 bases separating them. In germline, CDR1 is SGHTA, CDR2 FQGNSA. The CDR3, as DNA: TGTGCCAGCAGCTTAGTGGTCACGGGACTCTCGTGGTCAGATACGCAGTATTTT. This codes for CASSLVVTGLSWSDTQYF.

The rearrangement uses TRBV7-9 and TRBJ2-1, with 7 bases fitting TRBD1. CDR3 length: 15 residues. J lost 5 bases, V lost 7 bases, and 11 bases had no gene match. Germline V CDR1 and CDR2: SEHNR, FQNEAQ (reference sequence). Here the CDR3 reads CASTPGVTGHNEQFF. DNA for the CDR3: TGTGCCAGCACCCCCGGTGTGACAGGGCACAATGAGCAGTTCTTC.

V usage is TRBV7-3 and J usage is TRBJ2-1; D gene unclear. Trimming pared 5 bases from V and 6 bases from J, leaving 11 bases between. Germline values: CDR1 SGHTA, CDR2 FQGTGA. The CDR3 sequence is 13 residues long. As DNA, the CDR3 is TGTGCCAGCAGCCCAAGCGCCTCCAATGAGCAGTTCTTC. This encodes CASSPSASNEQFF.

The chain is built from TRBV28 and TRBJ1-2, with D unresolved. The germline CDR1 and CDR2 sequences are MDHEN and SYDVKM. Deletions cut 6 bases from V and 8 bases from J, with 19 bases between. This CDR3 contains 14 residues. CDR3 sequence reads: CASRYIGGARGYTF. The CDR3 DNA follows: TGTGCCAGCAGGTATATCGGAGGCGCGCGGGGCTACACCTTC.

The V gene is TRBV4-1, the J gene TRBJ2-1, with 7 bases matching TRBD1. CDR3 size: 16 residues. Trimming took 0 bases from V and 9 from J; bases not matched to a gene: 11. Germline loops: CDR1 MGHRA, CDR2 YSYEKL. In DNA form, the CDR3 reads TGCGCCAGCAGCCAAGAAGGGGGCGCGATAATAGGTGAGCAGTTCTTC. Translated, it gives CASSQEGGAIIGEQFF.

The chain has TRBV30 and TRBJ2-5, with TRBD2 matching 8 bases. The V gene's germline CDR1 is GTSNPN and CDR2 SVGIG (reference sequence). This CDR3 is built from 15 residues. Trimming removed 5 bases from V and 5 bases from J; junction bases left unmatched: 13. CDR3 sequence: CAWSLGTRAWETQYF. The DNA of the CDR3 is TGTGCCTGGTCCCTTGGGACTAGAGCTTGGGAGACCCAGTACTTC.

The genes are TRBV10-3 and TRBJ2-7, with D possibly matching TRBD2 (6 bases). The CDR3 spans 12 residues. The germline gives CDR1 ENHRY, CDR2 SYGVKD. Trimming took off 6 bases at V and 3 bases at J, with 9 bases between the two ends. CDR3 sequence: CAIRGGVYEQYF. The CDR3 bases are TGTGCCATCAGGGGCGGGGTCTACGAGCAGTACTTC.

This clone was counted a single time. This chain links TRBV5-6 with TRBJ1-5; 7 bases map to TRBD1. V trimming: 1 base; J trimming: 5 bases; junction bases outside the gene matches: 3. Per the germline V gene, CDR1 is SGHDT and CDR2 is YYEEEE. The CDR3 runs 14 residues. The CDR3 nucleotides are TGTGCCAGCAGCTTGCGACAGGGTTATCAGCCCCAGCATTTT. Its translation: CASSLRQGYQPQHF.

The chain is built from TRBV9 and TRBJ2-7, with D perhaps matching TRBD2 (5 bases). Germline CDR1 is SGDLS and CDR2 is YYNGEE. This CDR3 has 14 amino acids. Between the trimmed V and J ends, which lost 2 bases and 2 bases, there was a span of 11 bases. CDR3 nucleotides: TGTGCCAGCAGCGTTTCCAGCGGACCCTACGAGCAGTACTTC. This codes for CASSVSSGPYEQYF. Variable domain in full (rest from reference TRBV9 and TRBJ2-7): DSGVTQTPKHLITATGQRVTLRCSPRSGDLSVYWYQQSLDQGLQFLIQYYNGEERAKGNILERFSAQQFPDLHSELNLSSLELGDSALYFCASSVSSGPYEQYFGPGTRLTVT.

This chain links TRBV29-1 with TRBJ1-1; 7 nucleotides align to TRBD1. This CDR3 is built from 13 residues. Germline CDR1 and CDR2: SQVTM and ANQGSEA. Trimming cost V 5 bases and J 1 base; bases outside gene matches: 4. The CDR3 nucleotides are TGCAGCGTTATTAGGGACAGGAACACTGAAGCTTTCTTT. Residues: CSVIRDRNTEAFF.

The gene calls are TRBV28 and TRBJ2-5, with 11 bases matching TRBD2. V lost 6 bases to trimming and J lost 4 bases; unmatched junction nucleotides: 7. This CDR3 is 15 amino acids long. The germline V gene encodes CDR1 MDHEN and CDR2 SYDVKM. CDR3 sequence: CASRGSGGATETQYF. In DNA form, the CDR3 reads TGTGCCAGCAGAGGTAGCGGGGGGGCCACAGAGACCCAGTACTTC.

A few counts support this clone. The chain employs TRBV3-1 (or the pseudogene TRBV3-2) and TRBJ2-3; no reliable D call. The CDR3 extends over 16 amino acids. The germline V gene has CDR1 LGHDT and CDR2 YNNKEL (reference sequence). Deletions cut 0 bases from V and 0 bases from J, with 10 bases between. The CDR3 DNA reads TGTGCCAGCAGCCAAGATCCGGCGGTGAGCACAGATACGCAGTATTTT. It is translated as CASSQDPAVSTDTQYF.

The genes are TRBV5-4 and TRBJ1-4; TRBD1 is a possible D gene (5 bases). V was clipped by 5 bases and J by 6 bases, with 17 bases between them. The CDR3 is 15 amino acids. CDR1 SGHNT and CDR2 YYREEE come from the germline V gene (reference sequence). The CDR3 region is CASRSIGDRHEKLFF. DNA of the CDR3: TGTGCCAGCAGATCCATAGGGGATCGGCATGAAAAACTGTTTTTT.

The rearrangement uses TRBV7-8 and TRBJ1-1; TRBD1 matches at 7 bases. Losses at the gene ends were 2 bases for V and 0 bases for J; bases not matched to a gene: 6. Germline loops: CDR1 SGHVS, CDR2 FQNEAQ. The CDR3 spans 16 residues. In nucleotides, the CDR3 is TGTGCCAGCAGCTTATCGCCGGGACAGATGAACACTGAAGCTTTCTTT. Protein sequence: CASSLSPGQMNTEAFF.

The V gene is TRBV5-1, the J gene TRBJ2-7; weak D call: TRBD2 (6 bases). This CDR3 is built from 14 residues. The V gene's germline CDR1 is SGHRS and CDR2 YFSETQ. Trimming cost V 3 bases and J 3 bases, with 13 bases left between them. The CDR3 coding sequence is TGCGCCAGCAGCTCGGGACTCACGTTCTACGAGCAGTACTTC. It translates to CASSSGLTFYEQYF.

The gene calls are TRBV7-2 and TRBJ2-1; TRBD2 matches 7 bases. This CDR3 spans 14 amino acids. The V gene end was trimmed by 3 bases and the J gene end by 3 bases; junction bases not matched to a gene: 2. Germline assignment: CDR1 SGHTA and CDR2 FQGNSA. In DNA, the CDR3 is TGTGCCAGCAGCTTTGAGCGGGGCTACAATGAGCAGTTCTTC. It is translated as CASSFERGYNEQFF.

The rearrangement links TRBV6-5 to TRBJ2-7, with 11 positions matching TRBD2. Trimming cost V 2 bases and J 5 bases; bases outside gene matches: 5. Germline assignment: CDR1 MNHEY and CDR2 SVGAGI. The CDR3 loop spans 15 amino acids. The CDR3 reads CASSYIAGGPNEQYF. In DNA, the CDR3 is TGTGCCAGCAGTTACATAGCGGGAGGGCCGAACGAGCAGTACTTC.